This T cell receptor (beta chain) was sequenced in a study of monozygotic twins with inflammatory bowel disease. Germline V gene data show CDR1 as SGHAT and CDR2 as FQNNGV. The CDR3 contains 16 residues. TCRdb re-called the 5' RACE reads and catalogs CDR3 proteins one per entry, DNA excluded. This sample's table reports roughly 150,000 distinct CDR3 sequences. This sequence originates from a human donor with ulcerative colitis or Crohn's disease, or a healthy co-twin of an affected twin (not recorded which). Sequencing was carried out using blood. This chain links TRBV11-2 with TRBJ1-1; TCRdb's D call, TRBD1, is unchecked because there is no DNA. The CDR3 spells CASSLGQGRRGTEAFF.